These 15 T cell receptor beta chains share one sample of origin, sequenced in a study of blood T cell repertoires in COVID-19. Assay: immunoSEQ multiplex PCR; the TCRdb copy retains only in-frame clones and omits some. This sample has 150,000 to 200,000 clones; 70% to 90% occur once, and the top ten carry 5% to 6%. Sequencing was performed on PBMCs or T cells enriched from blood (not recorded which). The receptors were sampled from a man aged 35 to 55 who had recovered from COVID-19.

V gene TRBV10-1 combines with J gene TRBJ2-5, with D uncertain. Germline-derived CDR1 and CDR2 are WNHNN and SYGVQD (reference sequence). The germline V and J ends were trimmed by 9 bases and 2 bases, with 19 bases remaining between them. The CDR3 runs 15 residues. The CDR3 DNA is TGCGCCAGTCCCCCCCCGGAGCCACAACAAGAGACCCAGTACTTC. As protein: CASPPPEPQQETQYF.

This clone has just a few counts. This chain links TRBV4-1 with TRBJ2-5; perhaps TRBD2 as D (5 bases). V dropped 4 bases and J dropped 5 bases, with 17 bases sitting between them. This CDR3 region has 15 residues. Germline V gene sequence: CDR1 MGHRA, CDR2 YSYEKL. For the CDR3, the DNA is TGCGCCAGCAGCCGTAGGCTAGCCCCAGTGGAGACCCAGTACTTC. It translates to CASSRRLAPVETQYF.

In its sample, this clone was seen a few times. The genes are TRBV13 and TRBJ2-2; TRBD1 agrees at 8 bases. Trimming removed 3 bases from V and 0 bases from J; junction bases left unmatched: 0. Germline CDR1 is PRHDT and CDR2 is FYEKMQ (reference sequence). There are 15 residues in the CDR3. CDR3 bases: TGTGCCAGCAGCTTGACAGGGGCGAACACCGGGGAGCTGTTTTTT. Protein sequence: CASSLTGANTGELFF.

This clone showed up just once. The J gene is TRBJ2-5, the V gene TRBV2, with 12 bases matching TRBD2. CDR1 is SNHLY and CDR2 is FYNNEI in the germline V gene. V was clipped by 6 bases and J by 2 bases; unmatched bases: 4. The CDR3 loop spans 15 amino acids. The CDR3 DNA follows: TGTGCCAGCAGGCTAGCGGGGGGGAGGCAAGAGACCCAGTACTTC. This encodes CASRLAGGRQETQYF. The full variable domain, in which reference TRBV2 and TRBJ2-5 provide the parts outside the CDR3, is EPEVTQTPSHQVTQMGQEVILRCVPISNHLYFYWYRQILGQKVEFLVSFYNNEISEKSEIFDDQFSVERPDGSNFTLKIRSTKLEDSAMYFCASRLAGGRQETQYFGPGTRLLVL.

The gene calls are TRBV5-6 and TRBJ2-7; D is unclear. Germline values: CDR1 SGHDT, CDR2 YYEEEE. V lost 0 bases and J lost 1, with 17 bases in between. This CDR3 contains 17 residues. The CDR3 here is CASSLASLPPGSYEQYV. The DNA for the CDR3 is TGTGCCAGCAGCTTGGCCAGTCTCCCTCCAGGATCCTACGAGCAGTACGTC.

A few counts support this clone. The chain carries TRBV30 and TRBJ1-2; tentatively, D is TRBD1 (5 bases). V lost 4 bases and J 8 bases, leaving 17 bases between the germline ends. Germline-derived CDR1 and CDR2 are GTSNPN and SVGIG (reference sequence). This CDR3 is built from 13 residues. As DNA, the CDR3 is TGTGCCTGGATCAAGCAGGGATGGAGCGGCTACACCTTC. Its translation is CAWIKQGWSGYTF.

This chain joins TRBV6-1 and TRBJ1-2; 8 bases map to TRBD1. The junction had 7 bases not matched to a gene; V was cut back by 2 bases and J by 2 bases. Looked up from germline, CDR1 is MNHNS and CDR2 is SASEGT. The CDR3 runs to 16 residues. In nucleotides, the CDR3 is TGTGCCAGCAGTGAACAGGGGGCGCGGGGGAACTATGGCTACACCTTC. This translates into CASSEQGARGNYGYTF.

The chain is built from TRBV4-1 and TRBJ1-3, with D uncertain. The CDR3 has 14 amino acids. V was clipped by 2 bases and J by 8 bases, with 13 bases between them. Germline values: CDR1 MGHRA, CDR2 YSYEKL. CDR3: CASSQSSVRDTIYF. The CDR3 DNA is TGCGCCAGCAGCCAATCATCTGTGAGGGACACCATATATTTT.

The chain employs TRBV9 and TRBJ1-5; TRBD1 matches 10 bases. The CDR3 extends over 17 amino acids. Trimming took 3 bases from V and 2 from J; bases not matched to a gene: 8. CDR1 is SGDLS, CDR2 YYNGEE, per germline. The chain's CDR3 is CASSDNPGTGGNQPQHF. CDR3 in DNA: TGTGCCAGCAGCGATAATCCCGGGACAGGGGGCAATCAGCCCCAGCATTTT.

The count of this clone is one. The chain employs TRBV10-3 and TRBJ1-1, with D unclear. This CDR3 has 12 residues. Germline V gene data show CDR1 as ENHRY and CDR2 as SYGVKD. Trimming removed 3 bases at V and 5 bases at J, with 7 bases between. CDR3 amino acids: CAISDSRTEAFF. Written as DNA, the CDR3 is TGTGCCATCAGTGATTCCAGGACTGAAGCTTTCTTT.

The chain has TRBV30 and TRBJ2-5; TRBD1 might be the D (5 bases). The CDR3 extends over 14 amino acids. Trimming cost V 3 bases and J 5 bases, with 16 bases left between them. From germline, CDR1 is GTSNPN and CDR2 SVGIG (reference sequence). The CDR3 sequence: CAWRRGQHFETQYF. CDR3 bases: TGTGCCTGGAGAAGGGGTCAGCATTTTGAGACCCAGTACTTC. The variable domain in full, with the rest retrieved from reference TRBV30 and TRBJ2-5, is SQTIHQWPATLVQPVGSPLSLECTVEGTSNPNLYWYRQAAGRGLQLLFYSVGIGQISSEVPQNLSASRPQDRQFILSSKKLLLSDSGFYLCAWRRGQHFETQYFGPGTRLLVL.

The rearrangement links TRBV3-1 (or the pseudogene TRBV3-2) to TRBJ1-3; unclear D gene. The CDR3 is 14 amino acids. Germline CDR1 reads LGHDT; CDR2 reads YNNKEL (reference sequence). V was clipped by 7 bases and J by 4 bases, with 14 bases between them. The CDR3 DNA is TGTGCCAGCACCAACGTCGGGGTGGGAAACACCATATATTTT. Encoded protein: CASTNVGVGNTIYF.

J is TRBJ2-7 and V is TRBV14; 9 bases match TRBD1. CDR1 SGHDN and CDR2 FVKESK come from the germline V gene. The CDR3 has 17 residues. V was pared by 1 base and J by 4 bases, with 11 bases of the junction left unmatched. The CDR3 loop reads CASSQVQGASLPYEQYV. CDR3 DNA: TGTGCCAGCAGCCAAGTACAGGGGGCTTCCCTACCATACGAGCAGTACGTC.

The chain combines TRBV2 with TRBJ1-2, with 7 bases aligning to TRBD1. The germline V gene encodes CDR1 SNHLY and CDR2 FYNNEI. This CDR3 is 15 amino acids long. Trimming took 6 bases from V and 2 from J; bases not matched to a gene: 9. CDR3 in amino acids: CASRRDSLENYGYTF. The CDR3 coding sequence is TGTGCCAGCAGAAGGGACAGTCTAGAGAACTATGGCTACACCTTC.

CDR3: CSASNRDRPNQPQHF. The CDR3 DNA reads TGCAGTGCTAGTAACCGGGACAGGCCCAATCAGCCCCAGCATTTT. J is TRBJ1-5 and V is TRBV20-1; 8 bases agree with TRBD1. The V segment lost 3 bases and the J segment 3 bases; nucleotides outside the gene matches: 7. The CDR3 loop spans 15 amino acids. Germline CDR1 and CDR2: DFQATT and SNEGSKA (reference sequence).